These 16 T cell receptor beta chains were sequenced from one sample in a study of T cells in Graves' hyperthyroidism and ophthalmopathy (dated by TCRdb to about 2019). The library came from multiplex PCR. The sequencing machine was an Illumina HiSeq 2000. The TCR beta CDR3 regions were amplified from RNA transcripts. For the first round of RT-PCR on the TCR CDR3, the HTBI primer set was used together with the Qiagen OneStep RT-PCR kit. In TCRdb, the public reads were trimmed at Q25 with fastp and aligned with MiXCR, with productive beta chains retained. Entries are consolidated by CDR3 protein sequence, retaining the most common genes and DNA. This sample has roughly 500,000 distinct CDR3 sequences in its table, and 40% to 55% of those were observed once. The top ten clones comprise about 40% of the sample. The sample comprised peripheral blood or thyroid tissue (not recorded which). The receptors derive from an adult woman with Graves' disease, either hyperthyroidism or ophthalmopathy (not recorded which).

This clonotype was observed a handful of times. The chain uses TRBV2 and TRBJ1-1, with a tentative D call TRBD1 (6 bases). There are 16 residues in the CDR3. Germline V gives CDR1 SNHLY, CDR2 FYNNEI. Trimming stripped 5 bases from V and 4 bases from J, with 20 bases between. The CDR3 nucleotides read TGTGCCAGCAGTTCCCGGACAGCCTCTTATGGCACTGAAGCTTTCTTT. This encodes CASSSRTASYGTEAFF.

The gene calls are TRBV29-1 and TRBJ1-1; D remains unclear. The V end lost 5 bases, the J end lost 1 base, and 14 bases lay between the germline ends. CDR1 is SQVTM, CDR2 ANQGSEA, per germline. CDR3 size: 14 residues. This CDR3 reads CSVLHAHKNTEAFF. DNA of the CDR3: TGCAGCGTTCTCCACGCCCATAAGAACACTGAAGCTTTCTTT.

J is TRBJ1-4 and V is TRBV5-5; D is unresolved. Germline V gene sequence: CDR1 SGHKS, CDR2 YYEKEE (reference sequence). The V end was cut by 5 bases, the J end by 4 bases, with 18 bases between. The CDR3 consists of 16 residues. The CDR3 loop is CASSLEGGQDNEKLFF. DNA for the CDR3: TGTGCCAGCAGTCTAGAGGGTGGCCAGGATAATGAAAAACTGTTTTTT.

This clonotype was seen ten or more times. V is TRBV20-1 and J is TRBJ2-7; D perhaps matches TRBD1 (6 bases). This CDR3 is built from 16 residues. Between the trimmed V and J ends, which lost 5 bases and 0 bases, there was a span of 20 bases. Germline CDR1 is DFQATT and CDR2 is SNEGSKA (reference sequence). Here the CDR3 DNA reads TGCAGTGCTTCCCGGGCTCGACAGGCGAACTCCTACGAGCAGTACTTC. Encoded protein: CSASRARQANSYEQYF.

V gene TRBV7-9 combines with J gene TRBJ2-7, with 9 nucleotides matching TRBD1. The CDR3 consists of 19 residues. Trimming cost V 5 bases and J 4 bases; bases outside gene matches: 21. Germline CDR1 reads SEHNR; CDR2 reads FQNEAQ (reference sequence). The CDR3 region has the DNA TGTGCCAGCAGCGATACCAATTTTGTCAGGACAGGGGACTTTTACGAGCAGTACTTC. It encodes CASSDTNFVRTGDFYEQYF.

The chain links TRBV29-1 to TRBJ2-7; tentative D call: TRBD1 (7 bases). CDR3 length: 11 residues. The germline CDR1 and CDR2 sequences are SQVTM and ANQGSEA. V dropped 7 bases and J dropped 6 bases, with 13 bases sitting between them. CDR3 sequence: CSEAGGLEQYF. In nucleotides, the CDR3 is TGCAGCGAGGCAGGGGGACTCGAGCAGTACTTC.

This chain connects TRBV29-1 to TRBJ2-5; D may match TRBD1 or TRBD2 (5 bases each). Germline V CDR1 and CDR2: SQVTM, ANQGSEA. The CDR3 runs to 12 residues. Trimming left V 1 base short and J 4 bases short, with 7 bases between. CDR3 region: CSVEGDPETQYF. The CDR3 nucleotides read TGCAGCGTTGAAGGGGACCCAGAGACCCAGTACTTC.

The table lists this clonotype with a few counts. The rearrangement uses TRBV15 and TRBJ2-7; D not resolved. CDR1 is LNHNV and CDR2 is YYDKDF in the germline V gene (reference sequence). V shed 2 bases and J shed 5 bases, with 19 bases lying between them. The CDR3 has 16 amino acids. CDR3 residues: CATSRYIATAQNEQYF. The CDR3 DNA sequence: TGTGCCACCAGCAGATACATCGCGACGGCCCAGAACGAGCAGTACTTC. The full variable domain, in which reference TRBV15 and TRBJ2-7 provide the parts outside the CDR3, is DAMVIQNPRYQVTQFGKPVTLSCSQTLNHNVMYWYQQKSSQAPKLLFHYYDKDFNNEADTPDNFQSRRPNTSFCFLDIRSPGLGDTAMYLCATSRYIATAQNEQYFGPGTRLTVT.

This clonotype was seen more than once but under ten times. The chain is built from TRBV5-1 and TRBJ1-1, with D maybe TRBD1 (6 bases). The CDR3 spans 14 residues. Trimming took off 4 bases at V and 4 bases at J, with 14 bases between the two ends. Germline assignment: CDR1 SGHRS and CDR2 YFSETQ. The CDR3 is CASSPDTGTTEAFF. The CDR3 bases are TGCGCCAGCAGCCCGGACACAGGGACCACTGAAGCTTTCTTT.

This clonotype was detected many times. DNA of the CDR3: TGTGCCAGCAGCTACATTCCGGGGGACAGGGGCACCTACGAGCAGTACTTC. It encodes CASSYIPGDRGTYEQYF. This chain connects TRBV7-2 to TRBJ2-7; TRBD1 agrees at 10 bases. The CDR3 consists of 17 residues. Germline CDR1 reads SGHTA; CDR2 reads FQGNSA. After removal of 4 bases from V and 2 bases from J, the junction contained 11 bases not matched to a gene.

This clonotype has a handful of counts. V gene TRBV6-4 combines with J gene TRBJ2-5, with 14 bases aligning to TRBD2. J lost 5 bases, V lost 8 bases, and 16 bases had no gene match. Germline V gives CDR1 MRHNA, CDR2 SNTAGT. The CDR3 has 18 amino acids. This chain's CDR3 is CASYPPGLAGGPGETQYF. The CDR3, as DNA: TGTGCCAGCTACCCTCCTGGACTAGCGGGAGGCCCCGGGGAGACCCAGTACTTC.

This clonotype occurred many times. This chain links TRBV11-2 with TRBJ1-1; 8 bases are a match to TRBD1. J gave up 11 bases and V 5 bases, and 7 bases lay outside the gene matches. Germline lookup yields CDR1 SGHAT and CDR2 FQNNGV. The CDR3 spans 12 residues. The CDR3 here is CASSPDRGSAFF. The CDR3 DNA reads TGTGCCAGCAGCCCCGACAGGGGTAGCGCTTTCTTT.

The chain has TRBV7-8 and TRBJ1-3; D is unclear. The CDR3 has 15 residues. Germline V gene lookup returns CDR1 SGHVS and CDR2 FQNEAQ. The V end was cut by 2 bases, the J end by 0 bases, with 8 bases between. CDR3 sequence reads: CASSLYLSSGNTIYF. Written as DNA, the CDR3 is TGTGCCAGCAGCTTATACCTCAGCTCTGGAAACACCATATATTTT. The entire variable domain, with the rest obtained from reference TRBV7-8 and TRBJ1-3, is as follows: GAGVSQSPRYKVAKRGQDVALRCDPISGHVSLFWYQQALGQGPEFLTYFQNEAQLDKSGLPSDRFFAERPEGSVSTLKIQRTQQEDSAVYLCASSLYLSSGNTIYFGEGSWLTVV.

This clonotype occurred many times. This chain links TRBV10-2 with TRBJ2-5; D not certain. V was trimmed by 0 bases and J by 7 bases, leaving 15 bases between them. This CDR3 spans 15 amino acids. From germline, CDR1 is WSHSY and CDR2 SAAADI. The DNA for the CDR3 is TGCGCCAGCAGTGAGTCGGGCGGCCACCTCGGGACCCAGTACTTC. Its protein is CASSESGGHLGTQYF.

V gene TRBV20-1 combines with J gene TRBJ1-1; D gene unclear. Germline CDR1 reads DFQATT; CDR2 reads SNEGSKA (reference sequence). V lost 6 bases and J 5 bases, leaving 13 bases between the germline ends. The CDR3 loop spans 12 amino acids. In DNA, the CDR3 is TGCAGTGCCATTCGAGAGACGACTGAAGCTTTCTTT. Translation: CSAIRETTEAFF.

This clonotype was counted ten times or more. The chain uses TRBV10-1 and TRBJ2-7, with 11 bases aligning to TRBD2. This CDR3 has 16 amino acids. The germline CDR1 and CDR2 sequences are WNHNN and SYGVQD (reference sequence). The trim removed 1 base at V and 5 bases at J, leaving 7 bases unmatched. CDR3 sequence (DNA): TGCGCCAGCAGTGAGTGGGCTAGCGGGAGGAAGGACGAGCAGTACTTC. Protein sequence: CASSEWASGRKDEQYF.